This T cell receptor beta chain was sequenced for a study of cytotoxic CD8 clonotypes in ibrutinib-treated CLL. Whole-study context: Enrolment comprised about a dozen relapsed/refractory and over 14 treatment-naive patients; fewer than 18 were IGHV unmutated. Recorded responses included some 24 partial and 2 complete; following median roughly 70 months, roughly 15 stayed remitted and roughly twelve progressed. Mean yields were approximately 250,000 productive templates and 94,082 productive rearrangements per sample.

This clone was observed a handful of times. Other nucleotide sequences in the sample specify the same CDR3. The protocol was immunoSEQ multiplex PCR, while the TCRdb copy is restricted to in-frame clones and leaves out a portion. The sample gives about 35,000 clones, 71% of which show up once; approximately 16% is in the top ten. This CDR3 spans 14 amino acids. The material sequenced was PBMCs, taken at disease progression, from a patient treated with ibrutinib. The sequence was obtained from a human donor with chronic lymphocytic leukemia. This rearrangement joins TRBV21-1 to TRBJ1-6. TRBV21-1 is assigned pseudogene status. CDR3 in DNA: TGTGCCAGCGCTCTAGGGACGCGTGATTCACCCCTCCACTTT. This sequence encodes CASALGTRDSPLHF.